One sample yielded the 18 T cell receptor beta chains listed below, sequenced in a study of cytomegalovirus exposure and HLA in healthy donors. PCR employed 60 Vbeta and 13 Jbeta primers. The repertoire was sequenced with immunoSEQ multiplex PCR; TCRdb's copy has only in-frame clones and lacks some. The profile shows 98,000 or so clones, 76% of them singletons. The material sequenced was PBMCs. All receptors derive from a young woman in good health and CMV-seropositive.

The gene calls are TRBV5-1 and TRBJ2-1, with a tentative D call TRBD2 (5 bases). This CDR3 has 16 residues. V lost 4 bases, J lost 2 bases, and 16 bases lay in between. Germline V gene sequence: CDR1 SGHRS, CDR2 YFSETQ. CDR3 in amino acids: CASSPTEVKAYNEQFF. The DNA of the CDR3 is TGCGCCAGCAGCCCCACGGAGGTCAAGGCCTACAATGAGCAGTTCTTC.

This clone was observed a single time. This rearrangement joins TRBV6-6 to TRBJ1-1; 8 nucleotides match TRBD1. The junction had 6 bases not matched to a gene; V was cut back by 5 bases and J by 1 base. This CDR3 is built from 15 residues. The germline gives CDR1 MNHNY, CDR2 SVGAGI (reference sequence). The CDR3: CASSPPTGENTEAFF. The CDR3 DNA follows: TGTGCCAGCAGTCCGCCGACAGGGGAGAACACTGAAGCTTTCTTT.

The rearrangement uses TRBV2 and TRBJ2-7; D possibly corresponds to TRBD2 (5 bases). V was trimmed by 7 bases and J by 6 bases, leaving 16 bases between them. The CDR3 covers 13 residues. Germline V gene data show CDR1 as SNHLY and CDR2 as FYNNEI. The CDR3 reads CASNPLLGSEQYF. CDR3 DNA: TGTGCCAGCAACCCCCTACTAGGAAGCGAGCAGTACTTC.

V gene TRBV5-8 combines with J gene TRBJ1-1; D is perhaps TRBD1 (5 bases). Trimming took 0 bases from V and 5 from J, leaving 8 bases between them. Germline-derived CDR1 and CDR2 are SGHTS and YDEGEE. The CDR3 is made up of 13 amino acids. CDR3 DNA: TGTGCCAGCAGCTTGGCCAGGGATACTGAAGCTTTCTTT. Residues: CASSLARDTEAFF. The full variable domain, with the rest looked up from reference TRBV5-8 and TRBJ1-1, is EAGVTQSPTHLIKTRGQQATLRCSPISGHTSVYWYQQALGLGLQFLLWYDEGEERNRGNFPPRFSGRQFPNYSSELNVNALELEDSALYLCASSLARDTEAFFGQGTRLTVV.

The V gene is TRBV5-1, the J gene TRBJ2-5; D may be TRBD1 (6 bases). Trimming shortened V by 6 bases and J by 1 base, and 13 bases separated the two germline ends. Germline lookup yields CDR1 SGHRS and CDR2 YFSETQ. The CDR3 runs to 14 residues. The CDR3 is CASTIQGVQETQYF. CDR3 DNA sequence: TGCGCCAGCACGATACAGGGAGTCCAAGAGACCCAGTACTTC.

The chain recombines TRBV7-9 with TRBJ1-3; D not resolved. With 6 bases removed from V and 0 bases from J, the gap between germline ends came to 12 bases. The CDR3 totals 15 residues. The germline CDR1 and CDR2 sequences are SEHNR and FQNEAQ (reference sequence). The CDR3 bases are TGTGCCAGCAGGTCAGGTCCTTCCTCTGGAAACACCATATATTTT. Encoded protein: CASRSGPSSGNTIYF.

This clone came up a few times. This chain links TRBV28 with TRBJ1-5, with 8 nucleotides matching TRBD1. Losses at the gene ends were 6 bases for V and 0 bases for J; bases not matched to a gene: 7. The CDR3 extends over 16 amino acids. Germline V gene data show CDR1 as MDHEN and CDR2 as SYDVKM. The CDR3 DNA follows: TGTGCCAGCAGACAGGGACAGGAAAATAGCAATCAGCCCCAGCATTTT. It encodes CASRQGQENSNQPQHF.

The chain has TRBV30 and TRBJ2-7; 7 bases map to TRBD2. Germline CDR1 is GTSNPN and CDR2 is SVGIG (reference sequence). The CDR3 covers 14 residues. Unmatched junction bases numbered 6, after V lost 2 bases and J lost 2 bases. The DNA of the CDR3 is TGTGCCTGGAGTATCCTAGCGGCGACCTACGAGCAGTACTTC. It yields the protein CAWSILAATYEQYF.

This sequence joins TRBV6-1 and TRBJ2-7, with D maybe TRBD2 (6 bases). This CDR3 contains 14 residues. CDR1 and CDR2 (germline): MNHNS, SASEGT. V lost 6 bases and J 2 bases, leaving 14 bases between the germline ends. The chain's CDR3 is CASREGRSTYEQYF. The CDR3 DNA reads TGTGCCAGCAGGGAGGGCAGGAGCACCTACGAGCAGTACTTC.

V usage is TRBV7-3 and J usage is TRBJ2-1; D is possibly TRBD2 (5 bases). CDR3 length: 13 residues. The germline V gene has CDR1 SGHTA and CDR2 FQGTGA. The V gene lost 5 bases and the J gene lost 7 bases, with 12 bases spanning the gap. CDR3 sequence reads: CASSPTRENEQFF. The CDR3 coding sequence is TGTGCCAGCAGCCCTACTAGAGAAAATGAGCAGTTCTTC.

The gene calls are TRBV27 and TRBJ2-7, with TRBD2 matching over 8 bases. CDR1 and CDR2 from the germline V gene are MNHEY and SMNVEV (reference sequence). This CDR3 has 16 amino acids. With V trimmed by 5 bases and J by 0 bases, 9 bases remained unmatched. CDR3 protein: CASSPRYSGVSYEQYF. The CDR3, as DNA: TGTGCCAGCAGTCCCCGTTATAGCGGGGTCTCCTACGAGCAGTACTTC.

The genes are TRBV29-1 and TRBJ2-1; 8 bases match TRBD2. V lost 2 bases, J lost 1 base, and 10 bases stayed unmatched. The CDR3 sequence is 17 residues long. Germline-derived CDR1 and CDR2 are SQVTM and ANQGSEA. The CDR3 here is CSVESAAGGVSYNEQFF. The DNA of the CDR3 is TGCAGCGTTGAAAGTGCGGCGGGAGGTGTGTCCTACAATGAGCAGTTCTTC.

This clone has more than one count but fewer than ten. This CDR3 is CASSLGASGYEQYF. DNA for the CDR3: TGCGCCAGCAGCTTGGGGGCTAGCGGCTACGAGCAGTACTTC. This chain connects TRBV5-1 to TRBJ2-7; TRBD2 agrees at 7 bases. The V segment lost 0 bases and the J segment 3 bases; nucleotides outside the gene matches: 3. The germline CDR1 and CDR2 sequences are SGHRS and YFSETQ. This CDR3 contains 14 residues. The entire variable domain, with the rest obtained from reference TRBV5-1 and TRBJ2-7, is as follows: KAGVTQTPRYLIKTRGQQVTLSCSPISGHRSVSWYQQTPGQGLQFLFEYFSETQRNKGNFPGRFSGRQFSNSRSEMNVSTLELGDSALYLCASSLGASGYEQYFGPGTRLTVT.

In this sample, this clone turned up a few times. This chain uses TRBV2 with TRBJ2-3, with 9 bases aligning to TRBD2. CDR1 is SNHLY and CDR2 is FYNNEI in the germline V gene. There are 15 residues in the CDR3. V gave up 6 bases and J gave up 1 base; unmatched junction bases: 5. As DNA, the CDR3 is TGTGCCAGCAGAGGTATAGCGGGAGGCACAGATACGCAGTATTTT. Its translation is CASRGIAGGTDTQYF.

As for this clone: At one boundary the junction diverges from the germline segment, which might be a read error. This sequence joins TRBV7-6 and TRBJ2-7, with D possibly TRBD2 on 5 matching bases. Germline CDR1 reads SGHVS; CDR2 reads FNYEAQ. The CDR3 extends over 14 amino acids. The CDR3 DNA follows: TGTGCCAGCAGCTTAGGGACTTCCACCTACAAGCAGTACTTC. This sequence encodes CASSLGTSTYKQYF.

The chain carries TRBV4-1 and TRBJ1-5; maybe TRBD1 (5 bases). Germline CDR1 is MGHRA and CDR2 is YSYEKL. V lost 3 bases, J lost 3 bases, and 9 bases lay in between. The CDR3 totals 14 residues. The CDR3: CASSQGGFNQPQHF. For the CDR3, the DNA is TGCGCCAGCAGCCAGGGGGGTTTCAATCAGCCCCAGCATTTT.

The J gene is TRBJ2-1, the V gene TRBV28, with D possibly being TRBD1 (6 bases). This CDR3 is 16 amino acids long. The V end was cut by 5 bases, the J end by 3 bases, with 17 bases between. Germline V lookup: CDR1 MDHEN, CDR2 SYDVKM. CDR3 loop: CASSGTSGHNYNEQFF. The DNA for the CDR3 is TGTGCCAGCAGTGGGACCTCGGGACACAACTACAATGAGCAGTTCTTC.

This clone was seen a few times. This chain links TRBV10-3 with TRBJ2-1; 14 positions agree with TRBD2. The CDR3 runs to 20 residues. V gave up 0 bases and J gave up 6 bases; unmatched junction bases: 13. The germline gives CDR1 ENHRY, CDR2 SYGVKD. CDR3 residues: CAISESTSKGTSGRGNEQFF. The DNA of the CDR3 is TGTGCCATCAGTGAGTCAACCAGTAAGGGGACTAGCGGGAGAGGCAATGAGCAGTTCTTC.